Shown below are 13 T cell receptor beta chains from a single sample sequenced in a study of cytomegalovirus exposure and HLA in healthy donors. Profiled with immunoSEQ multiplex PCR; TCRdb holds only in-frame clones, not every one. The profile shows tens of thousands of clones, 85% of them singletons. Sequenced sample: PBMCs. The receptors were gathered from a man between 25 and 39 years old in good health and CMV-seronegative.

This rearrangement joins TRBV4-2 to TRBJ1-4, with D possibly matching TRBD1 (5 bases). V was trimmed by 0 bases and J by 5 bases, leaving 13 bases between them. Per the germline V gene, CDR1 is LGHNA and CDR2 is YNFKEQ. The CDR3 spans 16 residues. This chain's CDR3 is CASSQDRQPSNEKLFF. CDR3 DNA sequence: TGTGCCAGCAGCCAAGATCGACAGCCAAGCAATGAAAAACTGTTTTTT.

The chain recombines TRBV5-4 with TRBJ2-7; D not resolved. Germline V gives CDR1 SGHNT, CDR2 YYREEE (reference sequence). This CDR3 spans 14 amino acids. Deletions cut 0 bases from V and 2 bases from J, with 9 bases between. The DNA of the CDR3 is TGTGCCAGCAGCTTGGACAGATCCACCTACGAGCAGTACTTC. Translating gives CASSLDRSTYEQYF.

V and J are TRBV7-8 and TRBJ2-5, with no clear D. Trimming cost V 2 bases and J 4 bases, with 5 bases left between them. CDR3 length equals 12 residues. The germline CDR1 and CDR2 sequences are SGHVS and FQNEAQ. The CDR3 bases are TGTGCCAGCAGCTTACATTTAGAGACCCAGTACTTC. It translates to CASSLHLETQYF.

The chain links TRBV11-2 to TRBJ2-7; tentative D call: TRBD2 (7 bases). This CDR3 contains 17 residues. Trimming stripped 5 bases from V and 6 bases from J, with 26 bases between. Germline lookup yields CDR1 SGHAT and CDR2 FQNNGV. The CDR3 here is CASSRGRGGHLASEQYV. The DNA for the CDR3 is TGTGCCAGCAGCAGAGGGAGGGGGGGCCATCTAGCCTCCGAGCAGTACGTC.

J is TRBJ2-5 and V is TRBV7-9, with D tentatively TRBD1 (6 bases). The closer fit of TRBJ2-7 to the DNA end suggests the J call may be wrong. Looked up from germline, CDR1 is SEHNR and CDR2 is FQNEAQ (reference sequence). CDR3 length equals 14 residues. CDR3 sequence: CASSLGTANYEQYF. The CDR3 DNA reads TGTGCCAGCAGCTTAGGGACAGCGAACTACGAGCAGTACTTC.

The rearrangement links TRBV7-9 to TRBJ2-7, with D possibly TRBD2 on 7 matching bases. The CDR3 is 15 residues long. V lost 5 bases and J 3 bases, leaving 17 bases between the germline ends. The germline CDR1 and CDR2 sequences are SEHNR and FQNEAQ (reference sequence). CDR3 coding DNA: TGTGCCAGCAGCCGGGGGAGGGGGAAAGGCTACGAGCAGTACTTC. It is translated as CASSRGRGKGYEQYF.

In DNA form, the CDR3 reads TGTGCCAGCAGCTTATGGCGGTTGTCTGGAAACACCATATATTTT. Its translation is CASSLWRLSGNTIYF. The chain couples TRBV13 to TRBJ1-3; D not certain. Trimming pared 2 bases from V and 1 base from J, leaving 9 bases between. CDR3 size: 15 residues. CDR1 is PRHDT and CDR2 is FYEKMQ in the germline V gene (reference sequence).

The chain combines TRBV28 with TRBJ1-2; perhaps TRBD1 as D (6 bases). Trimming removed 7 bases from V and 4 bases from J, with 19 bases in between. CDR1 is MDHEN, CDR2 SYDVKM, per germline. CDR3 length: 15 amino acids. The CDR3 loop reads CASNPSGVRGYGYTF. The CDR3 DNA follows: TGTGCCAGCAACCCATCAGGGGTTCGGGGCTATGGCTACACCTTC.

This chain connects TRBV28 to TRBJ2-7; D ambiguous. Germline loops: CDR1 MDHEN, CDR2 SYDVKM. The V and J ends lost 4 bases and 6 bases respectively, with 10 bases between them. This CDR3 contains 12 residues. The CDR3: CASSYQPGEQYF. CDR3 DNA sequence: TGTGCCAGCAGTTATCAACCGGGCGAGCAGTACTTC.

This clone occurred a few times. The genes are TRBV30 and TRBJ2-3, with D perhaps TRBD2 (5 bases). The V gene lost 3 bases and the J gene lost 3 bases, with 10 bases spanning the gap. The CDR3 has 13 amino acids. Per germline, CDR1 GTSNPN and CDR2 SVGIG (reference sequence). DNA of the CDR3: TGTGCCTGGAGCGGGGAGTCTACAGATACGCAGTATTTT. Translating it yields CAWSGESTDTQYF.

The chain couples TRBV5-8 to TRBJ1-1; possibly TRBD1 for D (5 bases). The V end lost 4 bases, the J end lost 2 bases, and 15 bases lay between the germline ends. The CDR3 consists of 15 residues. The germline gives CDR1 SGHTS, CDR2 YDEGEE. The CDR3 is CASSVDSFPNTEAFF. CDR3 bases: TGTGCCAGCAGCGTTGACAGCTTCCCAAACACTGAAGCTTTCTTT.

CDR3 in amino acids: CASSPQGYNSPLHF. As DNA, the CDR3 is TGTGCCAGCAGCCCCCAGGGATACAATTCACCCCTCCACTTT. The chain recombines TRBV7-2 with TRBJ1-6; D possibly corresponds to TRBD1 (5 bases). The germline V and J ends were trimmed by 5 bases and 7 bases, with 12 bases remaining between them. This CDR3 spans 14 amino acids. Germline loops: CDR1 SGHTA, CDR2 FQGNSA. The whole variable domain, remainder taken from reference TRBV7-2 and TRBJ1-6, is GAGVSQSPSNKVTEKGKDVELRCDPISGHTALYWYRQSLGQGLEFLIYFQGNSAPDKSGLPSDRFSAERTGGSVSTLTIQRTQQEDSAVYLCASSPQGYNSPLHFGNGTRLTVT.

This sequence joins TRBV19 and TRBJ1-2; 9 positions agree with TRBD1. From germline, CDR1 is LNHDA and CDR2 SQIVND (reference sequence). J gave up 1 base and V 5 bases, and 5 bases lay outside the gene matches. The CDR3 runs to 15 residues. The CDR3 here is CASSEQGAHNYGYTF. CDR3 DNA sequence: TGTGCCAGTAGTGAACAGGGGGCTCATAACTATGGCTACACCTTC.